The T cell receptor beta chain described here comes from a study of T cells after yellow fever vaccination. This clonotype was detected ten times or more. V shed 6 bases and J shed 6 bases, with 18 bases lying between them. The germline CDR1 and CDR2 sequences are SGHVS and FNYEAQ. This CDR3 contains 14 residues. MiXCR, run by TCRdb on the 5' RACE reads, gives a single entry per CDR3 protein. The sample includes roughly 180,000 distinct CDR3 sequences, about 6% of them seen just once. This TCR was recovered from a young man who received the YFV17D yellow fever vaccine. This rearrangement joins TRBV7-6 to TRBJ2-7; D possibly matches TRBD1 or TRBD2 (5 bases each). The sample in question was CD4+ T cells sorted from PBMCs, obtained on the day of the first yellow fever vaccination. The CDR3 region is CASRNTLAGGEQYF. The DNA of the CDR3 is TGTGCCAGCAGAAACACCCTAGCTGGGGGCGAGCAGTACTTC.